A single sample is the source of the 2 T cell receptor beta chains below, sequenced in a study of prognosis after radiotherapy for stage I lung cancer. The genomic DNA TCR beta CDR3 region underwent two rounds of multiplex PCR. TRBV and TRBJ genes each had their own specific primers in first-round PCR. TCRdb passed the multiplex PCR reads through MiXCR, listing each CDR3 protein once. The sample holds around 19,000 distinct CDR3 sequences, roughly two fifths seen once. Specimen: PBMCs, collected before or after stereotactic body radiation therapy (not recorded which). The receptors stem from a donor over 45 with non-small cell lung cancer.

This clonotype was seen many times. CDR3 sequence reads: CASSPTGGVSGANVLTF. CDR3 sequence (DNA): TGTGCCAGCAGCCCTACAGGGGGCGTTTCTGGGGCCAACGTCCTGACTTTC. The chain links TRBV12-3 or TRBV12-4 to TRBJ2-6; TRBD1 matches at 9 bases. The CDR3 extends over 17 amino acids. The J segment lost 1 base and the V segment lost 6 bases, leaving 7 bases of the junction unmatched.

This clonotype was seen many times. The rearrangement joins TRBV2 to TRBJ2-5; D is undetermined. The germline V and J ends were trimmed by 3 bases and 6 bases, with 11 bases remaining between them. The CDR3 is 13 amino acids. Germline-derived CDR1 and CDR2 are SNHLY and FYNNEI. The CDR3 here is CASSEALGQTQYF. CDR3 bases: TGTGCCAGCAGTGAGGCGCTTGGGCAGACCCAGTACTTC.